This passage covers 17 T cell receptor beta chains from one sample sequenced in a study of Graves' ophthalmopathy and Graves' hyperthyroidism. Researchers took RNA transcripts and amplified TCR beta CDR3 regions from them. Second-round multiplex PCR came after first-round RT-PCR with HTBI primers. MiXCR was run by TCRdb on the multiplex PCR reads, yielding one entry per CDR3 protein. This sample has 150,000 to 200,000 distinct CDR3 sequences, with roughly 36% found just once. The specimen was peripheral blood. The receptor set was obtained from a man aged 30-40 years with Graves' ophthalmopathy.

The gene calls are TRBV12-3 or TRBV12-4 and TRBJ1-2, with a tentative D call TRBD1 (6 bases). Trimming took off 4 bases at V and 4 bases at J, with 13 bases between the two ends. The CDR3 runs 14 residues. The chain's CDR3 is CASSYRTEAYGYTF. CDR3 DNA: TGTGCCAGCAGTTACCGGACAGAGGCCTATGGCTACACCTTC.

V is TRBV7-2 and J is TRBJ2-5, with D tentatively TRBD1 or TRBD2 (6 bases each). The V end lost 4 bases, the J end lost 4 bases, and 13 bases lay between the germline ends. Germline-derived CDR1 and CDR2 are SGHTA and FQGNSA. The CDR3 is 14 residues long. CDR3 protein: CASSSGGFRETQYF. The CDR3 coding sequence is TGTGCCAGCAGCTCCGGGGGCTTTCGAGAGACCCAGTACTTC.

This clonotype came up many times. CDR3 bases: TGTGCCATTGGTCAGGGTACGACTGAAGCTTTCTTT. It codes for CAIGQGTTEAFF. The rearrangement links TRBV2 to TRBJ1-1, with a possible D match to TRBD1 (5 bases). Germline lookup yields CDR1 SNHLY and CDR2 FYNNEI. The V end lost 10 bases, the J end lost 5 bases, and 14 bases lay between the germline ends. The CDR3 has 12 residues.

The V call is TRBV12-3 or TRBV12-4, the J call TRBJ2-7, with a tentative D call TRBD2 (6 bases). Trimming removed 0 bases from V and 2 bases from J, with 20 bases in between. The CDR3 totals 18 residues. The CDR3 region has the DNA TGTGCCAGCAGTTTAGCGCTACTAGCAGCAAAGGGGACCTACGAGCAGTACTTC. Translating gives CASSLALLAAKGTYEQYF.

This clonotype appeared many times. The chain employs TRBV18 and TRBJ1-5; 9 bases are a match to TRBD1. Germline V gene lookup returns CDR1 KGHSH and CDR2 LQKENI. The CDR3 contains 15 residues. V trimming: 3 bases; J trimming: 5 bases; junction bases outside the gene matches: 5. CDR3 DNA: TGTGCCAGCTCACCCTACAGGGGGCCGGATCAGCCCCAGCATTTT. Encoded protein: CASSPYRGPDQPQHF.

V is TRBV28 and J is TRBJ1-2; the match to TRBD1 covers 8 bases. CDR1 and CDR2 (germline): MDHEN, SYDVKM. This CDR3 contains 13 residues. The V gene end was trimmed by 4 bases and the J gene end by 5 bases; junction bases not matched to a gene: 3. DNA for the CDR3: TGTGCCAGCAGTTCACAGGGGGAGTATGGCTACACCTTC. It yields the protein CASSSQGEYGYTF.

This clonotype was seen once. The chain joins TRBV20-1 to TRBJ2-2, with TRBD1 as a possible D gene (6 bases). Germline loops: CDR1 DFQATT, CDR2 SNEGSKA (reference sequence). V lost 0 bases and J lost 2, with 10 bases in between. This CDR3 has 15 residues. The CDR3 region has the DNA TGCAGTGCTAGAGAGGGGGCCGGTAACACCGGGGAGCTGTTTTTT. Protein sequence: CSAREGAGNTGELFF.

The chain recombines TRBV12-3 or TRBV12-4 with TRBJ2-7; the D gene is possibly TRBD2 (6 bases). Trimming shortened V by 7 bases and J by 7 bases, and 17 bases separated the two germline ends. The CDR3 is 13 amino acids. In DNA, the CDR3 is TGTGCCAGCACCCTCGGGGGAAGAGAGGAGCAGTACTTC. Its protein product is CASTLGGREEQYF.

This clonotype has at least ten counts. The V and J genes are TRBV7-8 and TRBJ2-7; TRBD2 matches at 9 bases. The CDR3 sequence is 15 residues long. Trimming removed 5 bases from V and 4 bases from J; junction bases left unmatched: 9. Germline V CDR1 and CDR2: SGHVS, FQNEAQ. The DNA for the CDR3 is TGTGCCAGCAGCGTCCGTTCTAGCGGGGAGTACGAGCAGTACTTC. Its protein product is CASSVRSSGEYEQYF.

This clonotype was detected ten times or more. CDR3 nucleotides: TGCAGTGCTAGAGAGTTACAGGGTATGGGAGAGACCCAGTACTTC. The encoded protein is CSARELQGMGETQYF. The chain recombines TRBV20-1 with TRBJ2-5; possibly TRBD1 for D (6 bases). Trimming removed 0 bases from V and 4 bases from J, with 15 bases in between. The CDR3 sequence is 15 residues long. The germline V gene has CDR1 DFQATT and CDR2 SNEGSKA (reference sequence).

This clonotype occurred a few times. The chain couples TRBV28 to TRBJ2-7; D remains ambiguous. Germline loops: CDR1 MDHEN, CDR2 SYDVKM. The CDR3 contains 11 residues. Trimming took off 5 bases at V and 7 bases at J, with 9 bases between the two ends. The CDR3 loop reads CASSPQREQYF. CDR3 sequence (DNA): TGTGCCAGCAGTCCACAAAGGGAGCAGTACTTC.

This sequence joins TRBV15 and TRBJ2-5; 15 bases match TRBD2. The V and J ends lost 5 bases and 7 bases, in that order; junction bases with no gene match: 5. The CDR3 totals 15 residues. Germline lookup yields CDR1 LNHNV and CDR2 YYDKDF (reference sequence). The CDR3 sequence is CATSGTSGRIGTQYF. The CDR3 coding sequence is TGTGCCACCAGCGGGACTAGCGGGAGGATAGGGACCCAGTACTTC.

CDR3 in amino acids: CASSLGSMSSYEQYF. The CDR3 nucleotides are TGTGCCAGCAGCCTGGGATCGATGAGCTCCTACGAGCAGTACTTC. V and J are TRBV7-3 and TRBJ2-7; D unclear. V was clipped by 5 bases and J by 0 bases, with 14 bases between them. This CDR3 is 15 amino acids long. The germline CDR1 and CDR2 sequences are SGHTA and FQGTGA.

In its sample, this clonotype was seen many times. The chain combines TRBV15 with TRBJ2-5; perhaps TRBD2 as D (5 bases). This CDR3 region has 15 residues. Trimming removed 4 bases from V and 1 base from J, with 13 bases in between. Germline lookup yields CDR1 LNHNV and CDR2 YYDKDF (reference sequence). CDR3 loop: CATSNSRGLQETQYF. CDR3 coding DNA: TGTGCCACCAGCAACAGCAGAGGACTCCAAGAGACCCAGTACTTC. The full variable domain, in which reference TRBV15 and TRBJ2-5 provide the parts outside the CDR3, is DAMVIQNPRYQVTQFGKPVTLSCSQTLNHNVMYWYQQKSSQAPKLLFHYYDKDFNNEADTPDNFQSRRPNTSFCFLDIRSPGLGDTAMYLCATSNSRGLQETQYFGPGTRLLVL.

This clonotype was found many times. The CDR3 DNA sequence: TGCGCCAGCAGCTGGGGACTAGCGGACACCGGGGAGCTGTTTTTT. It is translated as CASSWGLADTGELFF. This chain uses TRBV5-1 with TRBJ2-2, with 11 nucleotides matching TRBD2. Germline loops: CDR1 SGHRS, CDR2 YFSETQ. CDR3 length equals 15 residues. J was trimmed by 3 bases and V by 3 bases; bases with no gene match: 1. The full variable domain, with the rest looked up from reference TRBV5-1 and TRBJ2-2, is KAGVTQTPRYLIKTRGQQVTLSCSPISGHRSVSWYQQTPGQGLQFLFEYFSETQRNKGNFPGRFSGRQFSNSRSEMNVSTLELGDSALYLCASSWGLADTGELFFGEGSRLTVL.

This chain links TRBV24-1 with TRBJ1-5, with 9 positions matching TRBD1. The J segment lost 2 bases and the V segment lost 3 bases, leaving 4 bases of the junction unmatched. The germline V gene encodes CDR1 KGHDR and CDR2 SFDVKD. The CDR3 contains 16 residues. Written as DNA, the CDR3 is TGTGCCACCAGTGATGGGGACAGGGTAGGCAATCAGCCCCAGCATTTT. This codes for CATSDGDRVGNQPQHF.

This clonotype was detected a few times. This chain uses TRBV11-2 with TRBJ2-7; TRBD2 agrees at 7 bases. Germline CDR1 reads SGHAT; CDR2 reads FQNNGV. The CDR3 spans 14 residues. The ends lost 4 bases at V and 2 bases at J; junction bases unmatched: 5. The CDR3 loop reads CASSYGLGTYEQYF. CDR3 sequence (DNA): TGTGCCAGCAGCTATGGACTAGGTACCTACGAGCAGTACTTC.